This T cell receptor (beta chain) was obtained from a study of cytomegalovirus exposure and HLA in healthy donors. Across the whole study: Most genotyped donors, over 70% of 350 to 500, had Caucasian-associated genetic ancestry.

Study-wide results and limits: Previously analyzed data showed that most TCR beta V segments were productive at a frequency of about 87% or about 30%.

Amplification used 60 Vbeta primers and 13 Jbeta primers. The protocol was immunoSEQ multiplex PCR, while the TCRdb copy is restricted to in-frame clones and leaves out a portion. Of approximately 110,000 clones in the sample, approximately 72% were seen once. In the case of this clone: Its antigen remains unidentified.

The CDR3 consists of 14 residues. Per the germline V gene, CDR1 is SEHNR and CDR2 is FQNEAQ (reference sequence). What was sequenced was PBMCs. The rearrangement uses TRBV7-9 and TRBJ2-7, with 9 positions matching TRBD1. The clonotype was recovered from a middle-aged woman in good health and CMV-seropositive. The CDR3, as DNA: TGTGCGAGTTACGGCGACAGGGGGTCCCACGAGCAGTACTTC. This sequence encodes CASYGDRGSHEQYF.